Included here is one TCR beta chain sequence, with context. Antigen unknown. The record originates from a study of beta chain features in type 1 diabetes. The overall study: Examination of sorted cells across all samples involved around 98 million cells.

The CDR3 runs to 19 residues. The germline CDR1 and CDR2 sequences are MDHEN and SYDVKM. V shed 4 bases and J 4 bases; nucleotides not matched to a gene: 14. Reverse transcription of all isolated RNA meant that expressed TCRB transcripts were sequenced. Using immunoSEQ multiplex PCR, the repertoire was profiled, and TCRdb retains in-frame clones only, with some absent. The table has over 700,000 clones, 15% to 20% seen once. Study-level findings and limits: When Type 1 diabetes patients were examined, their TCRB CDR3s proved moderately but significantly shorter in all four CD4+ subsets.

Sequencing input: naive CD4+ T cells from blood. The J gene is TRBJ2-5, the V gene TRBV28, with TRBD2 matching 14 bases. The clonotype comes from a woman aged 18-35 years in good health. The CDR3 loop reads CASSSRRGGLAGVRETQYF. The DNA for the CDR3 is TGTGCCAGCAGTTCGAGAAGGGGGGGACTAGCGGGAGTACGAGAGACCCAGTACTTC.